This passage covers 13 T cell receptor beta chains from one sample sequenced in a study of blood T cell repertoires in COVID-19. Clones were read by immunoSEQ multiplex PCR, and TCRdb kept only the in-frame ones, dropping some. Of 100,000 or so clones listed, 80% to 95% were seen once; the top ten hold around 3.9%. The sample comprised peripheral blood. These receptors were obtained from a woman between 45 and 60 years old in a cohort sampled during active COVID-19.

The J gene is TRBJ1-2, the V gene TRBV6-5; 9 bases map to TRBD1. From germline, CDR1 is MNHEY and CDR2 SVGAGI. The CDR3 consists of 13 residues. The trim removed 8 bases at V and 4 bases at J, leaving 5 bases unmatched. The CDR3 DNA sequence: TGTGCCAGCGGACAGGGGCCTTCCTATGGCTACACCTTC. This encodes CASGQGPSYGYTF.

The CDR3 nucleotides read TGCGCCAGCAGCCAGTACGGACAGGGGGGTAGCAATCAGCCCCAGCATTTT. It translates to CASSQYGQGGSNQPQHF. This chain joins TRBV4-1 and TRBJ1-5; 10 positions agree with TRBD1. CDR3 size: 17 residues. Germline CDR1 reads MGHRA; CDR2 reads YSYEKL. Losses at the gene ends were 3 bases for V and 0 bases for J; bases not matched to a gene: 5.

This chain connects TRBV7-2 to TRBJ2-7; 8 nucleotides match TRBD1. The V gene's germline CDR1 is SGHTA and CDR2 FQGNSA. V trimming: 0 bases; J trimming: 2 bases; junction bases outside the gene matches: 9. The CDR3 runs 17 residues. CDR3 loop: CASSLALGQGATYEQYF. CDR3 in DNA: TGTGCCAGCAGCTTAGCCCTCGGGCAGGGGGCGACCTACGAGCAGTACTTC.

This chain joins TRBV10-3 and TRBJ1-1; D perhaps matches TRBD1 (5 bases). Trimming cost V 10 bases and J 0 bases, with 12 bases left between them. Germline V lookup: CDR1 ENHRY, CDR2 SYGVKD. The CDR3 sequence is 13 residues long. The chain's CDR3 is CATRGVLNTEAFF. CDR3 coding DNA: TGTGCCACCCGGGGGGTCTTGAACACTGAAGCTTTCTTT.

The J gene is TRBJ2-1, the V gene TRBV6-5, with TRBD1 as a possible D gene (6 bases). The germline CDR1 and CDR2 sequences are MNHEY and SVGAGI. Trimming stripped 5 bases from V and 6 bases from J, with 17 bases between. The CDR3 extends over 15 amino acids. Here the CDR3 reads CASSPSPQGGNEQFF. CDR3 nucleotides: TGTGCCAGCAGTCCCTCACCTCAAGGGGGCAATGAGCAGTTCTTC.

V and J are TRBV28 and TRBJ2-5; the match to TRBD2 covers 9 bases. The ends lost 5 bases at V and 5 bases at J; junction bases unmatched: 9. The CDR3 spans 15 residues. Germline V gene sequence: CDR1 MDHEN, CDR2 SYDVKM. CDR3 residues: CASSISGSEGETQYF. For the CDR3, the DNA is TGTGCCAGCAGTATTAGCGGGAGCGAAGGGGAGACCCAGTACTTC.

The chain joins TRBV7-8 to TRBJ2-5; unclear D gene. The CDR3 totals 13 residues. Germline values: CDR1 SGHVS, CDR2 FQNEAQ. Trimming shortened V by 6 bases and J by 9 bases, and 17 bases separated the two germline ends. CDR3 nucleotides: TGTGCCAGCAGTTTAACCCCCGGGTGGGCCCAGTACTTC. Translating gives CASSLTPGWAQYF. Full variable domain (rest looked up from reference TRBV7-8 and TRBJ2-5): GAGVSQSPRYKVAKRGQDVALRCDPISGHVSLFWYQQALGQGPEFLTYFQNEAQLDKSGLPSDRFFAERPEGSVSTLKIQRTQQEDSAVYLCASSLTPGWAQYFGPGTRLLVL.

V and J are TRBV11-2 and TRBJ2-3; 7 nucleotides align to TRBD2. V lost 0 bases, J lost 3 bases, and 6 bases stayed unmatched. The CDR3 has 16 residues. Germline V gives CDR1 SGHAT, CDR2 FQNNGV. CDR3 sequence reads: CASSLERAAGTDTQYF. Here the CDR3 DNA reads TGTGCCAGCAGCTTAGAGAGGGCAGCGGGGACAGATACGCAGTATTTT.

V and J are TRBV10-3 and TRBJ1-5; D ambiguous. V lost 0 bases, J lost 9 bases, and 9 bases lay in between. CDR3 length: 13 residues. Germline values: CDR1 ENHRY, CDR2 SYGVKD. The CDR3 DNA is TGTGCCATCAGTGAGTCCGGGGTCCCGCCCCAGCATTTT. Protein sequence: CAISESGVPPQHF.

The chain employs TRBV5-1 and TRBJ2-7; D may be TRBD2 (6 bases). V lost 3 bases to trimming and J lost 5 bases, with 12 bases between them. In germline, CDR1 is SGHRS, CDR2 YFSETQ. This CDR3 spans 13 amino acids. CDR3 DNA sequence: TGCGCCAGCAGCTCTTCGGGGGTTAACGAGCAGTACTTC. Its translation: CASSSSGVNEQYF.

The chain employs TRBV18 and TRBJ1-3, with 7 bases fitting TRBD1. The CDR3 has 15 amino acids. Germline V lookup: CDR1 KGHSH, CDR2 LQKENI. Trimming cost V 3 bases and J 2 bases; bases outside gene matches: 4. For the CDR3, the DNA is TGTGCCAGCTCACCTTCCGACAGGGCTGGAAACACCATATATTTT. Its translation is CASSPSDRAGNTIYF.

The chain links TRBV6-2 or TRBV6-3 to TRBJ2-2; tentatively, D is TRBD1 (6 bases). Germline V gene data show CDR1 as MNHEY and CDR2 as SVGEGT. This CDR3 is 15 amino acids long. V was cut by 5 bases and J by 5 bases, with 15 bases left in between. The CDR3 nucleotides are TGTGCCAGCAGTAACCCCCCGAGGGGGACCGGGGAGCTGTTTTTT. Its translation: CASSNPPRGTGELFF.

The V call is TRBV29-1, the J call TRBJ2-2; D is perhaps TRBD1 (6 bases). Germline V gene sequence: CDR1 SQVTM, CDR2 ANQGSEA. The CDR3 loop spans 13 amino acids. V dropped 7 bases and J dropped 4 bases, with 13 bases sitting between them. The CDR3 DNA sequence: TGCAGCGCTGTGACAGGCCCCACCGGGGAGCTGTTTTTT. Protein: CSAVTGPTGELFF.